Included here is one TCR beta chain sequence, with context. This sample was taken from a study of blood T cell repertoires in COVID-19. In the source study's methods: For nucleated cells, counts were estimated from reference gene primer amplification. Clones were sequenced by immunoSEQ multiplex PCR, and TCRdb holds only the in-frame ones, with some missing. V and J calls and clone size are given by that table; D and trimming were obtained from the DNA. The sample records 190,000 or so clones, about 86% being singletons. This clonotype originated in a woman in her 70s with acute or convalescent COVID-19. The sequencing sample was made of peripheral blood.

CDR3 sequence reads: CASSRIAGGTYEQYF. The CDR3 region has the DNA TGTGCCAGTAGTAGAATAGCGGGGGGCACCTACGAGCAGTACTTC. The rearrangement joins TRBV19 to TRBJ2-7; 10 bases line up with TRBD2. This CDR3 has 15 amino acids. V lost 4 bases and J lost 2; bases outside the gene matches: 5. The germline gives CDR1 LNHDA, CDR2 SQIVND (reference sequence).